This is a list of T cell receptor beta chains from one sample in a study of CD8 T cells in ankylosing spondylitis. TCRdb fed the 5' RACE reads into MiXCR, producing one record per CDR3 protein. The sample consists of hundreds of thousands of distinct CDR3 sequences, roughly 26% of them appearing once. The sequencing input was blood, either unsorted or a sorted T cell fraction (not recorded which). These receptors all stem from a male donor with ankylosing spondylitis or in good health (not recorded which). Both conserved end residues are part of each CDR3. D genes are given only for firm matches. Some rows have no size entry. The others give once, few or many, or a class for an expanded clone.

TRBV15	-	-	TRBJ2-2	CATSRDLVADGELFF	TGTGCCACCAGCAGAGATCTAGTGGCGGACGGGGAGCTGTTTTTT
TRBV28	TRBD1	many	TRBJ1-2	CASSTGTGLLSGYTF	TGTGCCAGCAGTACCGGGACAGGGCTGTTGAGCGGCTACACCTTC
TRBV24-1	-	many	TRBJ2-5	CATSDRGETQYF	TGTGCCACCAGTGACCGAGGGGAGACCCAGTACTTC
TRBV20-1	-	-	TRBJ1-4	CSASPGYEKLFF	TGCAGTGCTAGCCCCGGCTATGAAAAACTGTTTTTT
TRBV5-5	-	-	TRBJ2-1	CASSLLGAADEQFF	TGTGCCAGCAGCTTGTTGGGCGCGGCAGACGAGCAGTTCTTC
TRBV20-1	TRBD2	-	TRBJ2-7	CSASPGLAARGEQYF	TGCAGTGCTAGCCCAGGACTAGCAGCCAGGGGAGAGCAGTACTTC
TRBV9	-	-	TRBJ2-1	CASSVSSGPLNEQFF	TGTGCCAGCAGCGTAAGTTCGGGACCCCTCAATGAGCAGTTCTTC
TRBV5-1	-	-	TRBJ2-7	CASSLVGQGNEQYF	TGCGCCAGCAGCTTGGTGGGGCAGGGTAACGAGCAGTACTTC
TRBV20-1	TRBD2	many	TRBJ2-7	CSADPSGSFNEQYF	TGCAGTGCAGACCCTAGCGGGAGTTTCAACGAGCAGTACTTC
TRBV20-1	TRBD1	many	TRBJ1-2	CSARDSGTGNAYGYTF	TGCAGTGCTAGAGATTCCGGGACAGGGAACGCCTATGGCTACACCTTC
TRBV12-3/TRBV12-4	-	-	TRBJ1-5	CASSLNKEGGVRSNQPQHF	TGTGCCAGCAGTTTGAACAAGGAAGGGGGGGTACGGAGCAATCAGCCCCAGCATTTT
TRBV25-1	TRBD1	many	TRBJ2-7	CASTPGTVRFEQYF	TGTGCCAGCACCCCCGGGACAGTTCGCTTCGAGCAGTACTTC
TRBV20-1	TRBD1	-	TRBJ2-7	CSAQTGIGYGEQYF	TGCAGTGCCCAGACAGGGATCGGATACGGCGAGCAGTACTTC